What follows are 27 T cell receptor beta chains derived from one specimen sequenced in a study of early T cells in non-severe SARS-CoV-2 infection. TCRdb re-analysed the 5' RACE reads in MiXCR, keeping a single row per CDR3 protein. The sample carries about 23,000 distinct CDR3 sequences, roughly 5.3% recorded once. The sample was whole blood. The receptors derive from an adult who was a healthcare worker with PCR-confirmed SARS-CoV-2 infection or an uninfected control (not recorded which).

This clonotype was observed at least ten times. This sequence joins TRBV2 and TRBJ2-5, with D tentatively TRBD2 (6 bases). With 3 bases removed from V and 5 bases from J, the gap between germline ends came to 13 bases. CDR1 and CDR2 from the germline V gene are SNHLY and FYNNEI. This CDR3 is built from 14 residues. In nucleotides, the CDR3 is TGTGCCAGCAGTGATATAGGGCTAGCGGAGACCCAGTACTTC. It yields the protein CASSDIGLAETQYF. Full variable domain (missing parts from reference TRBV2 and TRBJ2-5): EPEVTQTPSHQVTQMGQEVILRCVPISNHLYFYWYRQILGQKVEFLVSFYNNEISEKSEIFDDQFSVERPDGSNFTLKIRSTKLEDSAMYFCASSDIGLAETQYFGPGTRLLVL.

This clonotype is judged medium-sized (0.01 to 0.1%). The V call is TRBV30, the J call TRBJ1-5; no firm D call. The CDR3 loop spans 13 amino acids. Deletions cut 0 bases from V and 4 bases from J, with 7 bases between. CDR1 and CDR2 (germline): GTSNPN, SVGIG (reference sequence). CDR3 region: CAWSVHENQPQHF. CDR3 nucleotides: TGTGCCTGGAGTGTACACGAAAATCAGCCCCAGCATTTT.

This clonotype was detected ten times or more. The CDR3 nucleotides read TGCAGCGCTGTGGACAGGGAGGGGTACGAGCAGTACTTC. Protein sequence: CSAVDREGYEQYF. This sequence joins TRBV29-1 and TRBJ2-7; maybe TRBD1 (8 bases). CDR1 is SQVTM, CDR2 ANQGSEA, per germline. The CDR3 is 13 residues long. V dropped 7 bases and J dropped 4 bases, with 17 bases sitting between them.

This clonotype is judged medium-sized. The chain combines TRBV19 with TRBJ2-7; a weak D match, TRBD2 (6 bases). V was shortened by 1 base and J by 5 bases, with 12 bases between the two germline ends. The CDR3 has 14 residues. The germline CDR1 and CDR2 sequences are LNHDA and SQIVND (reference sequence). The CDR3 sequence: CASSIGFGGNEQYF. CDR3 in DNA: TGTGCCAGTAGTATAGGATTTGGGGGGAACGAGCAGTACTTC.

This clonotype was seen many times. This chain joins TRBV6-5 and TRBJ1-5, with D perhaps matching TRBD1 (6 bases). This CDR3 comprises 13 residues. Between the trimmed V and J ends, which lost 6 bases and 9 bases, there was a span of 15 bases. Per germline, CDR1 MNHEY and CDR2 SVGAGI. The CDR3: CASSQQGTLPQHF. As DNA, the CDR3 is TGTGCCAGCAGCCAACAGGGAACCTTGCCCCAGCATTTT.

This clonotype was recorded at least ten times. The chain employs TRBV20-1 and TRBJ2-5; tentative D call: TRBD1 (6 bases). The CDR3 loop spans 13 amino acids. V lost 5 bases and J lost 5, with 15 bases in between. Germline V gene sequence: CDR1 DFQATT, CDR2 SNEGSKA (reference sequence). Written as DNA, the CDR3 is TGCAGTGCTGGGCCAGGGGTTTGGGAGACCCAGTACTTC. Protein sequence: CSAGPGVWETQYF.

At least ten counts were recorded for this clonotype. The V and J genes are TRBV27 and TRBJ2-6; either TRBD1 or TRBD2 may supply D (5 bases each). The CDR3 has 16 residues. V lost 6 bases and J lost 6, with 18 bases in between. Germline V gives CDR1 MNHEY, CDR2 SMNVEV (reference sequence). CDR3 sequence: CASSPKGFREANVLTF. In DNA form, the CDR3 reads TGTGCCAGCAGCCCCAAGGGGTTTCGGGAGGCCAACGTCCTGACTTTC.

This clonotype was seen many times. The chain recombines TRBV11-3 with TRBJ1-1; D not resolved. The germline V gene has CDR1 SGHNT and CDR2 YENEEA. CDR3 length: 13 residues. V gave up 0 bases and J gave up 5 bases, with 7 bases separating them. The CDR3 here is CASSLDDGTEAFF. The DNA for the CDR3 is TGTGCCAGCAGCTTAGATGACGGGACTGAAGCTTTCTTT. Looking up the rest from reference TRBV11-3 and TRBJ1-1 gives the full variable domain: EAGVVQSPRYKIIEKKQPVAFWCNPISGHNTLYWYLQNLGQGPELLIRYENEEAVDDSQLPKDRFSAERLKGVDSTLKIQPAELGDSAVYLCASSLDDGTEAFFGQGTRLTVV.

This clonotype was seen at least ten times. The gene calls are TRBV10-1 and TRBJ2-1; D not certain. This CDR3 region has 14 residues. CDR1 is WNHNN and CDR2 is SYGVQD in the germline V gene (reference sequence). The V and J ends lost 2 bases and 7 bases respectively, with 12 bases between them. CDR3 coding DNA: TGCGCCAGCAGTGAGGGCGGAGCGCGGAATGAGCAGTTCTTC. Its translation: CASSEGGARNEQFF.

In its sample, this clonotype is medium-sized. V gene TRBV19 combines with J gene TRBJ2-1, with no clear D. The V gene lost 9 bases and the J gene lost 0 bases, with 12 bases spanning the gap. This CDR3 is built from 14 residues. Germline-derived CDR1 and CDR2 are LNHDA and SQIVND (reference sequence). CDR3 in DNA: TGTGCCAGCCGAACCTCGGACTCCTACAATGAGCAGTTCTTC. Translating it yields CASRTSDSYNEQFF.

At least ten counts were recorded for this clonotype. CDR3 in amino acids: CSAMGQGRSYNEQFF. The CDR3 DNA is TGCAGCGCTATGGGACAGGGGAGATCCTACAATGAGCAGTTCTTC. The V and J genes are TRBV29-1 and TRBJ2-1, with 10 bases fitting TRBD1. CDR3 length: 15 residues. After removal of 7 bases from V and 1 base from J, the junction contained 7 bases not matched to a gene. Germline CDR1 reads SQVTM; CDR2 reads ANQGSEA.

There are a few counts of this clonotype. The chain recombines TRBV14 with TRBJ1-6; D not certain. The CDR3 extends over 13 amino acids. Trimming removed 5 bases from V and 10 bases from J, with 12 bases in between. In germline, CDR1 is SGHDN, CDR2 FVKESK. DNA for the CDR3: TGTGCCAGCAGCACCGTGTCCGGCTCACCCCTCCACTTT. It specifies CASSTVSGSPLHF. The full variable domain, rest sourced from reference TRBV14 and TRBJ1-6, is EAGVTQFPSHSVIEKGQTVTLRCDPISGHDNLYWYRRVMGKEIKFLLHFVKESKQDESGMPNNRFLAERTGGTYSTLKVQPAELEDSGVYFCASSTVSGSPLHFGNGTRLTVT.

The chain is built from TRBV20-1 and TRBJ2-5, with no clear D. This CDR3 region has 12 residues. V lost 1 base and J 5 bases, leaving 8 bases between the germline ends. Germline V gene lookup returns CDR1 DFQATT and CDR2 SNEGSKA (reference sequence). In DNA, the CDR3 is TGCAGTGCTAGAGTAAATGCGGAGACCCAGTACTTC. It yields the protein CSARVNAETQYF.

The rearrangement uses TRBV9 and TRBJ2-5; D is uncertain. The ends were cut back, 4 bases at V and 7 bases at J, with 8 bases in the middle. The CDR3 has 11 amino acids. Germline V gene sequence: CDR1 SGDLS, CDR2 YYNGEE. The CDR3 loop is CASSSLGTQYF. The DNA of the CDR3 is TGTGCCAGCAGCTCCCTTGGGACCCAGTACTTC.

This clonotype qualifies as medium-sized. The chain uses TRBV29-1 and TRBJ1-5; D remains unclear. The V gene's germline CDR1 is SQVTM and CDR2 ANQGSEA. The CDR3 contains 13 residues. V was cut by 7 bases and J by 4 bases, with 14 bases left in between. The CDR3 reads CSARSAINQPQHF. As DNA, the CDR3 is TGCAGCGCCCGATCCGCGATAAATCAGCCCCAGCATTTT.

The chain has TRBV28 and TRBJ2-1, with D tentatively TRBD1 (5 bases). CDR3 length: 16 amino acids. Germline CDR1 MDHEN, CDR2 SYDVKM. V shed 4 bases and J shed 2 bases, with 15 bases lying between them. The CDR3 reads CASSSLRQGPYNEQFF. Here the CDR3 DNA reads TGTGCCAGCAGTTCACTCCGGCAGGGCCCCTACAATGAGCAGTTCTTC. Full variable domain (remainder filled in from reference TRBV28 and TRBJ2-1): DVKVTQSSRYLVKRTGEKVFLECVQDMDHENMFWYRQDPGLGLRLIYFSYDVKMKEKGDIPEGYSVSREKKERFSLILESASTNQTSMYLCASSSLRQGPYNEQFFGPGTRLTVL.

This clonotype was counted between two and nine times. This sequence joins TRBV20-1 and TRBJ2-2, with 13 bases matching TRBD2. The CDR3 contains 17 residues. CDR1 and CDR2 from the germline V gene are DFQATT and SNEGSKA (reference sequence). V trimming: 0 bases; J trimming: 5 bases; junction bases outside the gene matches: 6. The CDR3 DNA reads as TGCAGTGCTAGAGACATGGGACTAGCGGGATTTACCGGGGAGCTGTTTTTT. Amino acid sequence: CSARDMGLAGFTGELFF.

This clonotype was seen a handful of times. The chain is built from TRBV18 and TRBJ2-1; D is perhaps TRBD2 (5 bases). V lost 2 bases to trimming and J lost 0 bases, with 11 bases between them. From germline, CDR1 is KGHSH and CDR2 LQKENI. The CDR3 loop spans 16 amino acids. The CDR3 DNA is TGTGCCAGCTCACCATCGGGGAGTAGCTCCTACAATGAGCAGTTCTTC. Protein product: CASSPSGSSSYNEQFF.

This clonotype is deemed medium-sized. The chain links TRBV10-2 to TRBJ2-1; D ambiguous. Germline loops: CDR1 WSHSY, CDR2 SAAADI. Trimming left V 0 bases short and J 4 bases short, with 4 bases between. The CDR3 runs 13 residues. The CDR3 nucleotides are TGCGCCAGCAGTGAGTCGGGGTACAATGAGCAGTTCTTC. Protein sequence: CASSESGYNEQFF.

In its sample, this clonotype was seen many times. The rearrangement links TRBV4-2 to TRBJ2-5; D remains unclear. The CDR3 covers 13 residues. Germline lookup yields CDR1 LGHNA and CDR2 YNFKEQ. The V gene lost 1 base and the J gene lost 5 bases, with 8 bases spanning the gap. CDR3: CASSQVDGETQYF. The CDR3 DNA sequence: TGTGCCAGCAGCCAAGTAGACGGGGAGACCCAGTACTTC.

Relative to its sample, this clonotype is medium-sized (0.01 to 0.1%). The gene calls are TRBV7-2 and TRBJ2-3, with D uncertain. Germline loops: CDR1 SGHTA, CDR2 FQGNSA. This CDR3 has 15 amino acids. V lost 1 base, J lost 1 base, and 9 bases lay in between. The CDR3 coding sequence is TGTGCCAGCAGCTTAGAGCAAGCAGGCACAGATACGCAGTATTTT. Amino acids: CASSLEQAGTDTQYF. Filled out from reference TRBV7-2 and TRBJ2-3, the complete variable domain reads GAGVSQSPSNKVTEKGKDVELRCDPISGHTALYWYRQSLGQGLEFLIYFQGNSAPDKSGLPSDRFSAERTGGSVSTLTIQRTQQEDSAVYLCASSLEQAGTDTQYFGPGTRLTVL.

The chain employs TRBV29-1 and TRBJ2-7; D remains ambiguous. This CDR3 has 11 residues. V lost 3 bases and J lost 4, with 7 bases in between. The germline V gene has CDR1 SQVTM and CDR2 ANQGSEA. The CDR3, as DNA: TGCAGCGTTGACTTCGGATACGAGCAGTACTTC. It is translated as CSVDFGYEQYF.

This clonotype was picked up many times. The chain joins TRBV10-3 to TRBJ1-5; D remains ambiguous. CDR3 size: 13 residues. Trimming cost V 1 base and J 5 bases, with 6 bases left between them. CDR1 ENHRY and CDR2 SYGVKD come from the germline V gene. CDR3 DNA: TGTGCCATCAGTGAGTATAAGGATCAGCCCCAGCATTTT. Translating it yields CAISEYKDQPQHF.

This clonotype has ten or more counts. The V gene is TRBV10-1, the J gene TRBJ1-5, with D perhaps TRBD1 (5 bases). CDR3 size: 13 residues. The V end lost 3 bases, the J end lost 8 bases, and 11 bases lay between the germline ends. The germline gives CDR1 WNHNN, CDR2 SYGVQD (reference sequence). CDR3 in amino acids: CASSETRGEPQHF. For the CDR3, the DNA is TGCGCCAGCAGTGAAACTCGGGGGGAGCCCCAGCATTTT.

There are many counts of this clonotype. This sequence joins TRBV7-8 and TRBJ1-6; 7 positions match TRBD1. CDR1 and CDR2 (germline): SGHVS, FQNEAQ. The CDR3 is 13 residues long. The trim removed 5 bases at V and 10 bases at J, leaving 5 bases unmatched. The DNA of the CDR3 is TGTGCCAGCAGCCCTGACAGGGACTCACCCCTCCACTTT. It specifies CASSPDRDSPLHF.

This clonotype came up many times. The rearrangement uses TRBV11-2 and TRBJ2-1, with TRBD2 matching 15 bases. The CDR3 is made up of 16 amino acids. Germline V gives CDR1 SGHAT, CDR2 FQNNGV. J lost 10 bases, V lost 3 bases, and 7 bases had no gene match. Here the CDR3 DNA reads TGTGCCAGCAGCTTCAGGACTAGCGGGGGGGCCCAGGAGCAGTTCTTC. Amino acids: CASSFRTSGGAQEQFF.

This chain joins TRBV10-3 and TRBJ1-5; D unclear. This CDR3 region has 14 residues. The V end was cut by 0 bases, the J end by 7 bases, with 10 bases between. CDR1 is ENHRY and CDR2 is SYGVKD in the germline V gene. The CDR3 loop is CAISESRQDQPQHF. The CDR3 DNA follows: TGTGCCATCAGTGAGTCGAGGCAGGACCAGCCCCAGCATTTT.